This T cell receptor (beta chain) originates from a study of shared clonotypes between healthy human individuals. Findings and limits, study-wide: Rarefaction revealed incomplete sorted-subset sequencing despite large depth.

Notes on this clone: The antigen is not known.

The CDR3 spans 14 residues. Deletions cut 7 bases from V and 6 bases from J, with 13 bases between. Clones were read by immunoSEQ multiplex PCR, and TCRdb kept only the in-frame ones, dropping some. Of approximately 500,000 clones detected, about 96% appear once; the ten largest clones hold 0.06%. The TCR was taken from a woman aged 25 to 45 in good health. The sample taken for sequencing was naive CD4+ T cells sorted from blood. Subset: CD45RA+ positively selected. V and J are TRBV23-1 and TRBJ1-6; tentatively, D is TRBD1 (5 bases). TRBV23-1 is flagged as an ORF with uncertain function. CDR3: CASTPGAANSPLHF. CDR3 sequence (DNA): TGCGCCAGCACGCCTGGGGCAGCTAATTCACCCCTCCACTTT.